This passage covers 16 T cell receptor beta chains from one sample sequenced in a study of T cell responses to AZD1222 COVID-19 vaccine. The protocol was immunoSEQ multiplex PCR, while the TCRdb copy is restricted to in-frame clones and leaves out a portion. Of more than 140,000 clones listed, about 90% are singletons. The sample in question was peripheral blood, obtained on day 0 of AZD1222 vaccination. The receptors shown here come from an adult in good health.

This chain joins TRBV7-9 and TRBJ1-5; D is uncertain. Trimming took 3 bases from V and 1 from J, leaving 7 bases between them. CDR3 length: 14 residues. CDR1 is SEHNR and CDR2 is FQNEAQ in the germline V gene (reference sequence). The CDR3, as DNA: TGTGCCAGCAGCTTTTTGGGCAGCAATCAGCCCCAGCATTTT. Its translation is CASSFLGSNQPQHF. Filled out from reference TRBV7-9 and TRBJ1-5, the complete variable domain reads DTGVSQNPRHKITKRGQNVTFRCDPISEHNRLYWYRQTLGQGPEFLTYFQNEAQLEKSRLLSDRFSAERPKGSFSTLEIQRTEQGDSAMYLCASSFLGSNQPQHFGDGTRLSIL.

In DNA form, the CDR3 reads TGTGCCAGCAGCGTAGCCTTTGCGGGAGTTGGGCACAATGAGCAGTTCTTC. This codes for CASSVAFAGVGHNEQFF. This chain uses TRBV9 with TRBJ2-1; TRBD2 aligns across 7 bases. The length of the CDR3 is 17 residues. The V segment lost 0 bases and the J segment 5 bases; nucleotides outside the gene matches: 11. Germline assignment: CDR1 SGDLS and CDR2 YYNGEE. Based on the CDR3 plus reference TRBV9 and TRBJ2-1, the full variable domain is DSGVTQTPKHLITATGQRVTLRCSPRSGDLSVYWYQQSLDQGLQFLIQYYNGEERAKGNILERFSAQQFPDLHSELNLSSLELGDSALYFCASSVAFAGVGHNEQFFGPGTRLTVL.

The DNA for the CDR3 is TGTGCCAGCAGCTTGAGGGATCTTCCTAACTATGGCTACACCTTC. As protein: CASSLRDLPNYGYTF. V and J are TRBV5-6 and TRBJ1-2; D unclear. CDR1 and CDR2 from the germline V gene are SGHDT and YYEEEE. This CDR3 is built from 15 residues. Trimming cost V 1 base and J 0 bases, with 10 bases left between them.

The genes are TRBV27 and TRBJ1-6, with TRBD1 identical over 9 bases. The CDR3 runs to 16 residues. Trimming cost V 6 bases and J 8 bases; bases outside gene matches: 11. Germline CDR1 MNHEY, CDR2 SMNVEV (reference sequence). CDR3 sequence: CASSLGQGRGHSPLHF. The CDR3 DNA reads TGTGCCAGCAGCCTCGGACAGGGGCGGGGACATTCACCCCTCCACTTT.

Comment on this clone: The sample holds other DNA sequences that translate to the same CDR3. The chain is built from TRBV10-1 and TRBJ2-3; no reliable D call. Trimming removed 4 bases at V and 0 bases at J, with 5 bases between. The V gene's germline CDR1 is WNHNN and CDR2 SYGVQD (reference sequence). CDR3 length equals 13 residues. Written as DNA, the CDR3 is TGCGCCAGCAGTGGGGCTAGCACAGATACGCAGTATTTT. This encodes CASSGASTDTQYF.

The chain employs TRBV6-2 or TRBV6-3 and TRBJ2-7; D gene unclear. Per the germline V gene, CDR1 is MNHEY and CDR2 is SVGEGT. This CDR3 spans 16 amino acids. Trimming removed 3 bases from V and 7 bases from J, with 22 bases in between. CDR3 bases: TGTGCCAGCAGTTATCGAAGAAACAATGCACCCACGGAGCAGTACTTC. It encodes CASSYRRNNAPTEQYF.

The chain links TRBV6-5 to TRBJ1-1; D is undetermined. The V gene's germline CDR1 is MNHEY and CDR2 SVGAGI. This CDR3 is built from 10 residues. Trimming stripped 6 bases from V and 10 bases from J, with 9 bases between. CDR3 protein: CASRDWTAFF. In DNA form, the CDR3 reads TGTGCCAGCAGGGACTGGACAGCTTTCTTT.

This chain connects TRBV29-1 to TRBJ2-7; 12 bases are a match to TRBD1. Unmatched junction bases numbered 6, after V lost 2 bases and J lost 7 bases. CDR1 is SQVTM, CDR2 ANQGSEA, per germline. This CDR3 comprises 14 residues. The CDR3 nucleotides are TGCAGCGTTGAATCGGGGACAGGGGGCAGGGAGCAGTACTTC. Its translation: CSVESGTGGREQYF.

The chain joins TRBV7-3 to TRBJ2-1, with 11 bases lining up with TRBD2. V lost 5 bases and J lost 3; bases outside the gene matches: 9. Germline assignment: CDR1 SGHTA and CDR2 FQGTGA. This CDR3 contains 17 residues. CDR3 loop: CASSPSTSGGSYNEQFF. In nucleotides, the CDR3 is TGTGCCAGCAGCCCGTCCACTAGCGGGGGTAGCTACAATGAGCAGTTCTTC. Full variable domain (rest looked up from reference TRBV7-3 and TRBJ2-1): GAGVSQTPSNKVTEKGKYVELRCDPISGHTALYWYRQSLGQGPEFLIYFQGTGAADDSGLPNDRFFAVRPEGSVSTLKIQRTERGDSAVYLCASSPSTSGGSYNEQFFGPGTRLTVL.

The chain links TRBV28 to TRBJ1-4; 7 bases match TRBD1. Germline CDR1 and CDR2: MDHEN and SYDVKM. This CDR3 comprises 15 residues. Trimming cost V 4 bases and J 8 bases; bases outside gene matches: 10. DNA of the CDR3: TGTGCCAGCAGTTACTCGGGGCAGGGGGACGAAAAACTGTTTTTT. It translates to CASSYSGQGDEKLFF. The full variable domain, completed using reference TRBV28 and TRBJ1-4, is DVKVTQSSRYLVKRTGEKVFLECVQDMDHENMFWYRQDPGLGLRLIYFSYDVKMKEKGDIPEGYSVSREKKERFSLILESASTNQTSMYLCASSYSGQGDEKLFFGSGTQLSVL.

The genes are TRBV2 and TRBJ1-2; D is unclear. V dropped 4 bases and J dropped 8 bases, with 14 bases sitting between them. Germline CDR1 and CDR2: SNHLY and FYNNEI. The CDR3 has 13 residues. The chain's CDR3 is CASSATPVRGYTF. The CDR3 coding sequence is TGTGCCAGCAGTGCCACCCCCGTGAGGGGCTACACCTTC.

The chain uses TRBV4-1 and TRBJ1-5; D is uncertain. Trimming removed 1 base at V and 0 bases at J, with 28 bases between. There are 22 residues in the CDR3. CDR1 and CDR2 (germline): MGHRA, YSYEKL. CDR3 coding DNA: TGCGCCAGCAGCCAAGTTTTAAAGGAGCGTCGTGGAGGGAGACTTAGCAATCAGCCCCAGCATTTT. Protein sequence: CASSQVLKERRGGRLSNQPQHF.

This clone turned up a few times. The CDR3 DNA follows: TGTGCCAGCAGTGAAACCAGGAACACTGAAGCTTTCTTT. Translated, it gives CASSETRNTEAFF. The genes are TRBV6-1 and TRBJ1-1; no clear D. CDR1 is MNHNS and CDR2 is SASEGT in the germline V gene. The CDR3 covers 13 residues. Trimming removed 2 bases from V and 1 base from J, with 5 bases in between.

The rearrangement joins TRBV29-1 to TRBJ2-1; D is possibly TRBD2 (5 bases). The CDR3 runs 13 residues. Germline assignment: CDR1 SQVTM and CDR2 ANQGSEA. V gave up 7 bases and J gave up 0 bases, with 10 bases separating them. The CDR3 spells CSASRSSYNEQFF. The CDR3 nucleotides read TGCAGCGCTAGCCGTAGCTCCTACAATGAGCAGTTCTTC.

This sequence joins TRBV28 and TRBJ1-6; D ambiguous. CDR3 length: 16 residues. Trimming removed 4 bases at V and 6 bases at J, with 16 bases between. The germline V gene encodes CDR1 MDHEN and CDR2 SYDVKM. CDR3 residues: CASSYKGSVFNSPLHF. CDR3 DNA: TGTGCCAGCAGTTACAAGGGCAGCGTATTTAATTCACCCCTCCACTTT. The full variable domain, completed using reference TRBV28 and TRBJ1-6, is DVKVTQSSRYLVKRTGEKVFLECVQDMDHENMFWYRQDPGLGLRLIYFSYDVKMKEKGDIPEGYSVSREKKERFSLILESASTNQTSMYLCASSYKGSVFNSPLHFGNGTRLTVT.

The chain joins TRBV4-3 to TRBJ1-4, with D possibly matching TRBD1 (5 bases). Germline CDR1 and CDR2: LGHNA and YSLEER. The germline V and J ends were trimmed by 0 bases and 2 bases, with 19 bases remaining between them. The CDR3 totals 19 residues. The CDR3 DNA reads TGCGCCAGCAGCCAAGACATCGGGACCGGGATATACACTAATGAAAAACTGTTTTTT. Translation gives CASSQDIGTGIYTNEKLFF.